One T cell receptor beta chain is described in this entry. Those enrolled, adults aged roughly 18 to 89 years, came from 20 to 25 US areas. Donors in Cohort 3 who had recovered were those with two negative PCRs, healthcare professional clearance, or resolution of their symptoms. CDR1 is SGDLS and CDR2 is YYNGEE in the germline V gene. V lost 0 bases, J lost 5 bases, and 15 bases lay in between. The CDR3 loop spans 16 amino acids. This entry belongs to a study of blood T cell repertoires in COVID-19. The method was immunoSEQ multiplex PCR; TCRdb's version includes in-frame clones alone and lacks a portion of them. This sample has a few hundred thousand clones; 75% to 90% occur once, and the top ten carry 2% to 2.5%.

Sequenced material: PBMCs or T cells enriched from blood (not recorded which). V usage is TRBV9 and J usage is TRBJ2-1, with D possibly matching TRBD2 (6 bases). This sequence originates from a woman under 30 who had recovered from COVID-19. The CDR3 DNA is TGTGCCAGCAGCGTAGAGTCGGTAGGAGGGGACAATGAGCAGTTCTTC. This encodes CASSVESVGGDNEQFF.